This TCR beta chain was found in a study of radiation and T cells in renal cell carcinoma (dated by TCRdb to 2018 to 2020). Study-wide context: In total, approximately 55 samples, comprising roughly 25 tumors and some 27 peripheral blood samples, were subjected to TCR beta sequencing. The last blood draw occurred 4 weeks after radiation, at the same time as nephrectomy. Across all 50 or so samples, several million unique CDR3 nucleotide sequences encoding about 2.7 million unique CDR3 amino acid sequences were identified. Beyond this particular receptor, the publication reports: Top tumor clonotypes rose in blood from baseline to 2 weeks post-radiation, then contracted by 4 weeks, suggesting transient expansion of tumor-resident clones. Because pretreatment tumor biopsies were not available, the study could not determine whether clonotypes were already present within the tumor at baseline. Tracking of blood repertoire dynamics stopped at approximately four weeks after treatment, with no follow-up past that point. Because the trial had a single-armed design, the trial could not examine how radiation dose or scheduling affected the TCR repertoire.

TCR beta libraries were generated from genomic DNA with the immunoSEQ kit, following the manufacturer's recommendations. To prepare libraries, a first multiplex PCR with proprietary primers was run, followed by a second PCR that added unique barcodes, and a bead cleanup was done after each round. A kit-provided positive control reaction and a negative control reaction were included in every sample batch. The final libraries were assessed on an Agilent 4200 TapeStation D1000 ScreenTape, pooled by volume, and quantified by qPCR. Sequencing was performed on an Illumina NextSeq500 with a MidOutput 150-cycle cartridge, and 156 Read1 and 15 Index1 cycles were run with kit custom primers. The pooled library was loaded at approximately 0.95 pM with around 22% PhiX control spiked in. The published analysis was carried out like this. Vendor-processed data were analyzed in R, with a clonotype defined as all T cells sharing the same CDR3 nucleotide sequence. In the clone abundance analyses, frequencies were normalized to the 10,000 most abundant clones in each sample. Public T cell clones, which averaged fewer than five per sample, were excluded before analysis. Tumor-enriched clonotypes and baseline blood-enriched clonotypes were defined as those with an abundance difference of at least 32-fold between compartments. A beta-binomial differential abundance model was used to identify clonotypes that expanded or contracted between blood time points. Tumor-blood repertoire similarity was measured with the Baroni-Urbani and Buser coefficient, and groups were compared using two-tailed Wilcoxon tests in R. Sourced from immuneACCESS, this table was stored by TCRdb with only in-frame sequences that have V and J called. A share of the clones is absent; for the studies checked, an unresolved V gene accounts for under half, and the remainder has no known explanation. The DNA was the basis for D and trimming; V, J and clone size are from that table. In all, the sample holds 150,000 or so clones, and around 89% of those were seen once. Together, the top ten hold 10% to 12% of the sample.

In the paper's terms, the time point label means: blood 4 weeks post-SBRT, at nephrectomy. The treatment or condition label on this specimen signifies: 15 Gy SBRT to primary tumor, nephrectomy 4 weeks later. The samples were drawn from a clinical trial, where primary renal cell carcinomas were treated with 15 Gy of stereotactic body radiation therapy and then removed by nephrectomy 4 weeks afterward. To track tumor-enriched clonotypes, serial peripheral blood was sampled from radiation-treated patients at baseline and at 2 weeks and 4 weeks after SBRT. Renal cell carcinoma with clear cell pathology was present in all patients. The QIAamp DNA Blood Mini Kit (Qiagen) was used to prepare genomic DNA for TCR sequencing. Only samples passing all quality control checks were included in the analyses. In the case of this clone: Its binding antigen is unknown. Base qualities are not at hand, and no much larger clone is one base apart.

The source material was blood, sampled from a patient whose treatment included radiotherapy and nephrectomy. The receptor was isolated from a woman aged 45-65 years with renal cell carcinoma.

The sequenced DNA is TGTGCCAGCAGCGTAGCTAGCGGGGGGTTCAATGAGCAGTTCTTC. This gives the protein CASSVASGGFNEQFF. The chain uses TRBV9 and TRBJ2-1; the junction holds 11 bases that match TRBD2. Including the terminal cysteine and phenylalanine, the CDR3 comprises 15 residues. This entry keeps only the CDR3 DNA: 45 bases, framed from base 1. The germline V and J ends show losses of 0 bases and 6 bases respectively, and no gene match explains 2 bases of the junction. As encoded in the germline V gene, CDR1 is SGDLS while CDR2 is YYNGEE.